The 15 T cell receptor beta chains listed next were all sequenced from one sample in a study of OX40 agonist ivuxolimab in advanced cancers. The protocol was immunoSEQ multiplex PCR, while the TCRdb copy is restricted to in-frame clones and leaves out a portion. The table includes some 50,000 clones, roughly four fifths detected once. This sample comprised CD4+ or CD8+ T cells sorted from blood, obtained in a trial of the OX40 agonist ivuxolimab. The receptors originated from an adult with an advanced solid tumor such as melanoma, head and neck, liver or kidney cancer.

Notes on this clone: Sequence at one end of the junction differs from germline and may be a read error. This chain uses TRBV29-1 with TRBJ2-7; possibly TRBD1 or TRBD2 for D (5 bases each). Germline CDR1 and CDR2: SQVTM and ANQGSEA. This CDR3 is built from 12 residues. CDR3 loop: CSFEGMGDEQYF. DNA of the CDR3: TGCAGCTTTGAGGGGATGGGCGACGAGCAGTACTTC.

The V call is TRBV10-3, the J call TRBJ2-2, with unresolved D. CDR3 length: 12 residues. Per germline, CDR1 ENHRY and CDR2 SYGVKD. V lost 5 bases and J 7 bases, leaving 8 bases between the germline ends. CDR3 protein: CAISSPNGELFF. CDR3 nucleotides: TGTGCCATCAGTAGTCCAAACGGGGAGCTGTTTTTT.

This chain links TRBV28 with TRBJ1-2, with D unresolved. The CDR3 extends over 12 amino acids. Per the germline V gene, CDR1 is MDHEN and CDR2 is SYDVKM. V was shortened by 7 bases and J by 4 bases, with 10 bases between the two germline ends. The CDR3 protein is CASMRHSYGYTF. The DNA of the CDR3 is TGTGCCAGCATGCGACATAGCTATGGCTACACCTTC.

The gene calls are TRBV11-2 and TRBJ2-7; weak D call: TRBD1 (6 bases). V was pared by 1 base and J by 7 bases, with 17 bases between. Germline CDR1 and CDR2: SGHAT and FQNNGV. The CDR3 is 15 amino acids. The CDR3 loop is CASSLGNRAQGEQYF. For the CDR3, the DNA is TGTGCCAGCAGCTTAGGAAACAGGGCCCAGGGGGAGCAGTACTTC.

The rearrangement uses TRBV19 and TRBJ1-2, with D tentatively TRBD1 (5 bases). From germline, CDR1 is LNHDA and CDR2 SQIVND (reference sequence). CDR3 length: 15 amino acids. The V end was cut by 1 base, the J end by 0 bases, with 9 bases between. As DNA, the CDR3 is TGTGCCAGTAGTATAGGACAGAGCTCTAACTATGGCTACACCTTC. This translates into CASSIGQSSNYGYTF.

The chain combines TRBV5-1 with TRBJ1-1; perhaps TRBD1 as D (6 bases). The germline V gene has CDR1 SGHRS and CDR2 YFSETQ. The CDR3 length is 13 residues. The V end lost 5 bases, the J end lost 4 bases, and 12 bases lay between the germline ends. In nucleotides, the CDR3 is TGCGCCAGCAGACCTTCGGACAGCACTGAAGCTTTCTTT. Protein sequence: CASRPSDSTEAFF. Full variable domain (missing parts from reference TRBV5-1 and TRBJ1-1): KAGVTQTPRYLIKTRGQQVTLSCSPISGHRSVSWYQQTPGQGLQFLFEYFSETQRNKGNFPGRFSGRQFSNSRSEMNVSTLELGDSALYLCASRPSDSTEAFFGQGTRLTVV.

The V gene is TRBV7-2, the J gene TRBJ1-2; D is possibly TRBD1 (5 bases). Germline V gene sequence: CDR1 SGHTA, CDR2 FQGNSA. Between the trimmed V and J ends, which lost 0 bases and 7 bases, there was a span of 15 bases. The CDR3 runs 15 residues. The chain's CDR3 is CASSLAGAIRGGYTF. DNA for the CDR3: TGTGCCAGCAGCTTAGCTGGGGCGATTCGCGGTGGCTACACCTTC. The full variable domain, in which reference TRBV7-2 and TRBJ1-2 provide the parts outside the CDR3, is GAGVSQSPSNKVTEKGKDVELRCDPISGHTALYWYRQSLGQGLEFLIYFQGNSAPDKSGLPSDRFSAERTGGSVSTLTIQRTQQEDSAVYLCASSLAGAIRGGYTFGSGTRLTVV.

The chain uses TRBV6-6 and TRBJ1-6; D gene unclear. The CDR3 is 13 amino acids. V lost 6 bases to trimming and J lost 9 bases, with 12 bases between them. Germline V gene sequence: CDR1 MNHNY, CDR2 SVGAGI (reference sequence). In DNA form, the CDR3 reads TGTGCCAGCAGGAGGGAGGTGGCTTCACCCCTCCACTTT. Protein product: CASRREVASPLHF.

The chain is built from TRBV7-6 and TRBJ2-1, with 12 positions matching TRBD2. Trimming took 8 bases from V and 7 from J; bases not matched to a gene: 18. CDR3 size: 18 residues. CDR1 SGHVS and CDR2 FNYEAQ come from the germline V gene. The CDR3 protein is CASGNGDTSGGIKNEQFF. CDR3 DNA: TGTGCCAGCGGGAATGGGGACACTAGCGGGGGGATCAAGAATGAGCAGTTCTTC.

This clone was counted once. This rearrangement joins TRBV6-4 to TRBJ1-5; 8 bases agree with TRBD1. Looked up from germline, CDR1 is MRHNA and CDR2 is SNTAGT. V dropped 2 bases and J dropped 7; count of bases not matched to a gene: 4. CDR3 length: 14 residues. The chain's CDR3 is CASSDGQGSQPQHF. The DNA for the CDR3 is TGTGCCAGCAGTGACGGACAGGGCTCACAGCCCCAGCATTTT.

V gene TRBV18 combines with J gene TRBJ1-6; D uncertain. V gave up 3 bases and J gave up 0 bases, with 9 bases separating them. Germline V gives CDR1 KGHSH, CDR2 LQKENI. The CDR3 is made up of 16 amino acids. The CDR3 protein is CASSPYMSSYNSPLHF. The DNA of the CDR3 is TGTGCCAGCTCACCTTACATGAGCTCCTATAATTCACCCCTCCACTTT.

This clone turned up a few times. CDR3 sequence: CSVGGTSQETQYF. The CDR3 DNA sequence: TGCAGCGTTGGGGGAACCTCTCAAGAGACCCAGTACTTC. The V gene is TRBV29-1, the J gene TRBJ2-5; D ambiguous. The germline CDR1 and CDR2 sequences are SQVTM and ANQGSEA. This CDR3 region has 13 residues. The V end lost 4 bases, the J end lost 2 bases, and 11 bases lay between the germline ends.

The chain carries TRBV6-1 and TRBJ1-1; 7 positions agree with TRBD1. The junction had 10 bases not matched to a gene; V was cut back by 7 bases and J by 2 bases. Germline lookup yields CDR1 MNHNS and CDR2 SASEGT. The CDR3 is 15 residues long. CDR3 amino acids: CASTFYRQGNTEAFF. The DNA for the CDR3 is TGTGCCAGCACCTTTTACCGACAGGGAAACACTGAAGCTTTCTTT.

V is TRBV14 and J is TRBJ2-5, with 8 nucleotides matching TRBD2. CDR3 length equals 15 residues. V gave up 1 base and J gave up 3 bases; unmatched junction bases: 4. The germline V gene encodes CDR1 SGHDN and CDR2 FVKESK. The CDR3 is CASSQVTSGKETQYF. The DNA of the CDR3 is TGTGCCAGCAGCCAAGTCACTAGCGGCAAAGAGACCCAGTACTTC.

The chain carries TRBV6-6 and TRBJ1-4; D may be TRBD1 (5 bases). Germline CDR1 reads MNHNY; CDR2 reads SVGAGI (reference sequence). The CDR3 totals 14 residues. The V gene lost 2 bases and the J gene lost 10 bases, with 14 bases spanning the gap. The CDR3 is CASSYSQGWGKLFF. In DNA form, the CDR3 reads TGTGCCAGCAGTTACAGCCAGGGCTGGGGAAAACTGTTTTTT.